This T cell receptor (beta chain) stems from a study of Ad26.COV2.S vaccination and SARS-CoV-2 variants. Study details: By the intramuscular route, Ad26.COV2.S was given once, or twice 56 days apart. Notes on the study in general: In vaccinated individuals, spike-specific CD8+ and CD4+ T cell responses reportedly displayed substantial breadth. It was vaccine recipients, not placebo recipients, who had the higher spike-specific TCR breadth.

Specified treatment: approximately 18 received Ad26.COV2.S at low or high dose, single or two shots; several received placebo; per-sample allocation not given. Samples came from day 63 after the first vaccine or placebo injection. Method: immunoSEQ multiplex PCR; TCRdb's copy keeps in-frame clones and lacks some. The data contain about 400,000 clones, about 90% of them singletons. This clone was observed once. The antigen is not known. Sample: peripheral blood, taken in a trial of Ad26.COV2.S vaccine versus placebo. This receptor was obtained from a person aged 18-60 years who received the Ad26.COV2.S COVID-19 vaccine or a placebo.

The CDR3 region is CASSPWERGGHTDTQYF. The CDR3 bases are TGTGCCAGCAGCCCGTGGGAGCGGGGGGGCCATACAGATACGCAGTATTTT. V is TRBV7-9 and J is TRBJ2-3, with TRBD2 matching 10 bases. The CDR3 loop spans 17 amino acids. Trimming took 5 bases from V and 3 from J; bases not matched to a gene: 11. The germline V gene encodes CDR1 SEHNR and CDR2 FQNEAQ (reference sequence).